The 16 T cell receptor beta chains presented below share a single source sample, sequenced in a study of cytomegalovirus exposure and HLA in healthy donors. The data were produced by immunoSEQ multiplex PCR, yet TCRdb's version contains in-frame clones alone and is incomplete. The sample lists about 180,000 clones; roughly nine tenths were seen once. The material sequenced was PBMCs. These receptors were taken from a man aged 18-30 years in good health and CMV-seropositive.

In the case of this clone: This CDR3 is also generated by other DNA sequences in the sample. This chain uses TRBV28 with TRBJ2-7; no clear D. This CDR3 has 11 amino acids. The V end lost 6 bases, the J end lost 3 bases, and 6 bases lay between the germline ends. From germline, CDR1 is MDHEN and CDR2 SYDVKM. The CDR3: CASSQNYEQYF. For the CDR3, the DNA is TGTGCCAGCAGCCAGAACTACGAGCAGTACTTC.

This clone is a singleton in its sample. The V call is TRBV6-6, the J call TRBJ2-1; D not certain. Trimming cost V 5 bases and J 10 bases, with 18 bases left between them. Germline V gives CDR1 MNHNY, CDR2 SVGAGI (reference sequence). This CDR3 has 14 residues. Here the CDR3 reads CASSPSPTYQEQFF. CDR3 coding DNA: TGTGCCAGCAGTCCATCCCCTACCTACCAAGAGCAGTTCTTC.

The rearrangement uses TRBV7-9 and TRBJ1-3, with TRBD1 matching over 9 bases. CDR1 and CDR2 from the germline V gene are SEHNR and FQNEAQ (reference sequence). V lost 4 bases and J lost 2; bases outside the gene matches: 6. The CDR3 is 16 residues long. The CDR3 reads CASSYPGQGTGNTIYF. The CDR3 nucleotides are TGTGCCAGCAGCTATCCGGGACAGGGAACTGGAAACACCATATATTTT.

V gene TRBV7-9 combines with J gene TRBJ1-6; tentatively, D is TRBD1 (5 bases). Germline-derived CDR1 and CDR2 are SEHNR and FQNEAQ (reference sequence). Between the trimmed V and J ends, which lost 5 bases and 3 bases, there was a span of 14 bases. This CDR3 spans 16 amino acids. The CDR3 loop reads CASSPSTGYYNSPLHF. In nucleotides, the CDR3 is TGTGCCAGCAGCCCCAGCACAGGATACTATAATTCACCCCTCCACTTT.

The count of this clone is one. The chain is built from TRBV5-6 and TRBJ2-1; TRBD1 matches at 7 bases. This CDR3 has 15 amino acids. The germline V gene has CDR1 SGHDT and CDR2 YYEEEE. V lost 0 bases to trimming and J lost 3 bases; unmatched junction nucleotides: 3. Written as DNA, the CDR3 is TGTGCCAGCAGCTTGGTTGGGGACAGCTACAATGAGCAGTTCTTC. Its protein is CASSLVGDSYNEQFF.

V is TRBV5-1 and J is TRBJ1-1; D possibly corresponds to TRBD1 (5 bases). Germline CDR1 reads SGHRS; CDR2 reads YFSETQ. CDR3 length: 13 amino acids. Trimming shortened V by 5 bases and J by 2 bases, and 10 bases separated the two germline ends. The CDR3 spells CASRSQDNTEAFF. DNA of the CDR3: TGCGCCAGCAGATCACAGGATAACACTGAAGCTTTCTTT.

The V gene is TRBV6-6, the J gene TRBJ2-2; 8 bases fit TRBD2. V was clipped by 2 bases and J by 7 bases; unmatched bases: 6. The CDR3 spans 15 residues. Germline V gene data show CDR1 as MNHNY and CDR2 as SVGAGI (reference sequence). The CDR3 region is CASSYATGGDGELFF. The CDR3 DNA sequence: TGTGCCAGCAGTTACGCGACCGGGGGGGACGGGGAGCTGTTTTTT.

V gene TRBV5-4 combines with J gene TRBJ1-1; perhaps TRBD1 as D (5 bases). The CDR3 consists of 13 residues. CDR1 is SGHNT and CDR2 is YYREEE in the germline V gene (reference sequence). The germline V and J ends were trimmed by 1 base and 8 bases, with 12 bases remaining between them. The CDR3 region has the DNA TGTGCCAGCAGCTTGACGGGGGTCGGCGAAGCTTTCTTT. Its protein product is CASSLTGVGEAFF.

The chain uses TRBV5-1 and TRBJ2-7, with TRBD1 matching over 8 bases. This CDR3 contains 13 residues. The germline V gene encodes CDR1 SGHRS and CDR2 YFSETQ. The V segment lost 4 bases and the J segment 5 bases; nucleotides outside the gene matches: 5. CDR3 amino acids: CASSKDRVDEQYF. CDR3 in DNA: TGCGCCAGCAGCAAGGACAGGGTCGACGAGCAGTACTTC.

This chain links TRBV5-1 with TRBJ2-7; TRBD1 aligns across 8 bases. The V and J ends lost 7 bases and 2 bases, in that order; junction bases with no gene match: 5. In germline, CDR1 is SGHRS, CDR2 YFSETQ. This CDR3 region has 13 residues. This CDR3 is CASGDRGTYEQYF. CDR3 DNA: TGCGCCAGCGGAGACAGGGGAACCTACGAGCAGTACTTC.

This clone came up once. The rearrangement uses TRBV14 and TRBJ2-3; 11 bases are a match to TRBD1. With 0 bases clipped from V and 4 bases from J, the junction kept 3 bases outside the gene matches. The CDR3 sequence is 16 residues long. Germline V gene data show CDR1 as SGHDN and CDR2 as FVKESK. CDR3 sequence reads: CASSQESGQGADTQYF. DNA for the CDR3: TGTGCCAGCAGCCAAGAATCGGGACAGGGGGCAGATACGCAGTATTTT. Supplemented by reference TRBV14 and TRBJ2-3, the full variable domain reads EAGVTQFPSHSVIEKGQTVTLRCDPISGHDNLYWYRRVMGKEIKFLLHFVKESKQDESGMPNNRFLAERTGGTYSTLKVQPAELEDSGVYFCASSQESGQGADTQYFGPGTRLTVL.

V usage is TRBV27 and J usage is TRBJ1-1; D gene ambiguous. The germline gives CDR1 MNHEY, CDR2 SMNVEV (reference sequence). V shed 8 bases and J shed 5 bases, with 9 bases lying between them. This CDR3 has 11 amino acids. DNA of the CDR3: TGTGCCAGCCAGACGGAGACTGAAGCTTTCTTT. It specifies CASQTETEAFF.

The chain has TRBV5-1 and TRBJ2-5; the D gene is possibly TRBD2 (6 bases). CDR3 length: 15 residues. CDR1 SGHRS and CDR2 YFSETQ come from the germline V gene. V was shortened by 4 bases and J by 5 bases, with 18 bases between the two germline ends. CDR3 coding DNA: TGCGCCAGCAGCCGCGCAGGGACGGGGGAGGAGACCCAGTACTTC. It translates to CASSRAGTGEETQYF.

This clone was picked up one time. This chain uses TRBV6-6 with TRBJ2-3; weak D call: TRBD2 (5 bases). The CDR3 is 13 amino acids. From germline, CDR1 is MNHNY and CDR2 SVGAGI (reference sequence). The V end lost 6 bases, the J end lost 5 bases, and 12 bases lay between the germline ends. The CDR3 coding sequence is TGTGCCAGCAGCCCCGGACTGGAAGATACGCAGTATTTT. This sequence encodes CASSPGLEDTQYF.

The V and J genes are TRBV4-2 and TRBJ2-7; TRBD2 matches at 7 bases. CDR1 and CDR2 (germline): LGHNA, YNFKEQ. This CDR3 is built from 16 residues. J gave up 5 bases and V 3 bases, and 13 bases lay outside the gene matches. This CDR3 reads CASSQPGEGLIDEQYF. CDR3 bases: TGTGCCAGCAGCCAGCCTGGGGAGGGACTAATAGACGAGCAGTACTTC.

The genes are TRBV19 and TRBJ2-7; a weak D match, TRBD2 (6 bases). In germline, CDR1 is LNHDA, CDR2 SQIVND (reference sequence). V was trimmed by 9 bases and J by 4 bases, leaving 10 bases between them. This CDR3 has 11 residues. The CDR3 sequence: CASGTQYEQYF. DNA of the CDR3: TGTGCCAGCGGGACTCAGTACGAGCAGTACTTC.